These 17 T cell receptor beta chains were sequenced from one sample in a study of T cells in localized non-small cell lung cancer. This table comes from immunoSEQ multiplex PCR, and its TCRdb copy is limited to in-frame clones, with some not included. The sample comprises approximately 3,000 clones, roughly 25% of which are singletons, and roughly 8.6% rests with the top ten. The sample in question was lung tumor tissue, obtained before any cancer treatment. The receptors were sampled from a male donor aged 60 or older with stage III lung adenocarcinoma.

This clone is large within its sample. This chain uses TRBV29-1 with TRBJ2-7, with TRBD2 as a possible D gene (5 bases). The CDR3 totals 14 residues. The V gene lost 2 bases and the J gene lost 7 bases, with 18 bases spanning the gap. Germline V gene lookup returns CDR1 SQVTM and CDR2 ANQGSEA. CDR3 nucleotide sequence: TGCAGCGTTGAACGGCAGGAGGATGCGCGGGAGCAGTACTTC. This sequence encodes CSVERQEDAREQYF.

This clone has just a few counts. This chain links TRBV6-8 with TRBJ1-2; TRBD1 matches 9 bases. J was trimmed by 1 base and V by 5 bases; bases with no gene match: 8. The CDR3 has 16 residues. CDR1 MNHGY and CDR2 SAAAGT come from the germline V gene. The CDR3 loop is CASSPIQGASNYGYTF. The CDR3 DNA sequence: TGTGCCAGCAGTCCCATACAGGGGGCCAGTAACTATGGCTACACCTTC.

In its sample, this clone is medium-sized. This sequence joins TRBV6-8 and TRBJ2-1, with 10 positions matching TRBD1. The CDR3 totals 16 residues. CDR1 and CDR2 from the germline V gene are MNHGY and SAAAGT. With 0 bases clipped from V and 8 bases from J, the junction kept 7 bases outside the gene matches. In DNA, the CDR3 is TGTGCCAGCAGTTACTCTGACAGGGGGCGCAGGGATGAGCAGTTCTTC. Translation gives CASSYSDRGRRDEQFF.

The table lists this clone with a few counts. The V gene is TRBV28, the J gene TRBJ2-7, with D possibly TRBD1 on 6 matching bases. CDR1 and CDR2 (germline): MDHEN, SYDVKM. The CDR3 length is 16 residues. The V end was cut by 4 bases, the J end by 2 bases, with 18 bases between. CDR3 region: CASSSLGQTVTYEQYF. DNA for the CDR3: TGTGCCAGCAGTTCCTTAGGACAGACAGTAACCTACGAGCAGTACTTC.

This chain joins TRBV5-1 and TRBJ2-1; D is unresolved. V was cut by 2 bases and J by 5 bases, with 14 bases left in between. Germline CDR1 reads SGHRS; CDR2 reads YFSETQ. This CDR3 comprises 15 residues. The CDR3 here is CASSFTLADNNEQFF. The CDR3 DNA reads as TGCGCCAGCAGCTTCACCCTGGCCGATAACAATGAGCAGTTCTTC.

In this sample, this clone is medium-sized (0.01 to 0.1%). This chain uses TRBV11-3 with TRBJ2-5, with 7 bases lining up with TRBD1. The V gene's germline CDR1 is SGHNT and CDR2 YENEEA. V lost 4 bases, J lost 1 base, and 6 bases stayed unmatched. The CDR3 spans 15 residues. This CDR3 reads CASSWGTDPQETQYF. In DNA form, the CDR3 reads TGTGCCAGCAGCTGGGGGACAGATCCCCAAGAGACCCAGTACTTC.

This clone appeared a few times. The J gene is TRBJ1-2, the V gene TRBV15; D uncertain. V was clipped by 0 bases and J by 4 bases, with 12 bases between them. From germline, CDR1 is LNHNV and CDR2 YYDKDF (reference sequence). The CDR3 contains 15 residues. CDR3 sequence: CATSRDGVGSYGYTF. In nucleotides, the CDR3 is TGTGCCACCAGCAGAGATGGTGTCGGGAGCTATGGCTACACCTTC.

The chain recombines TRBV5-1 with TRBJ1-1, with D possibly being TRBD1 (5 bases). There are 14 residues in the CDR3. Trimming left V 0 bases short and J 5 bases short, with 11 bases between. Germline CDR1 reads SGHRS; CDR2 reads YFSETQ. The CDR3 reads CASSLGGGWTEAFF. CDR3 sequence (DNA): TGCGCCAGCAGCTTGGGCGGGGGGTGGACTGAAGCTTTCTTT.

CDR3 sequence (DNA): TGTGCCAGCAGCCCCGGGACAGGGGGCCCAGATACGCAGTATTTT. Residues: CASSPGTGGPDTQYF. J is TRBJ2-3 and V is TRBV6-8; TRBD1 agrees at 12 bases. Germline V gene sequence: CDR1 MNHGY, CDR2 SAAAGT. V lost 6 bases and J lost 4; bases outside the gene matches: 5. This CDR3 region has 15 residues.

This chain uses TRBV19 with TRBJ2-1; perhaps D is TRBD1 or TRBD2 (5 bases each). V lost 3 bases and J 4 bases, leaving 10 bases between the germline ends. The CDR3 sequence is 14 residues long. Germline V lookup: CDR1 LNHDA, CDR2 SQIVND (reference sequence). This CDR3 is CASSIRDGYNEQFF. Here the CDR3 DNA reads TGTGCCAGTAGTATCCGGGACGGTTACAATGAGCAGTTCTTC.

This clone was detected only a few times. A read error may account for a junction end that differs from germline. The gene calls are TRBV6-8 and TRBJ2-3; tentatively, D is TRBD1 or TRBD2 (7 bases each). The CDR3 covers 16 residues. Looked up from germline, CDR1 is MNHGY and CDR2 is SAAAGT. The CDR3: CAISQQGRGSTDTQYF. In DNA form, the CDR3 reads TGTGCCATCAGTCAACAGGGGCGGGGGAGCACAGATACGCAGTATTTT.

This rearrangement joins TRBV5-1 to TRBJ1-1; D gene uncertain. The V end was cut by 6 bases, the J end by 6 bases, with 18 bases between. CDR1 SGHRS and CDR2 YFSETQ come from the germline V gene. CDR3 length: 14 residues. CDR3 coding DNA: TGCGCCAGCACCTCTGACCCCGGGGTCGCTGAAGCTTTCTTT. It yields the protein CASTSDPGVAEAFF.

This clone is categorized as large. The gene calls are TRBV11-3 and TRBJ2-3, with D tentatively TRBD2 (6 bases). The CDR3 length is 16 residues. V was shortened by 0 bases and J by 3 bases, with 13 bases between the two germline ends. Germline assignment: CDR1 SGHNT and CDR2 YENEEA. The chain's CDR3 is CASSLEASEATDTQYF. CDR3 nucleotides: TGTGCCAGCAGCTTAGAGGCTAGCGAGGCGACAGATACGCAGTATTTT.

J is TRBJ1-3 and V is TRBV5-1, with a tentative D call TRBD1 (6 bases). CDR1 is SGHRS, CDR2 YFSETQ, per germline. The CDR3 runs 17 residues. The germline V and J ends were trimmed by 0 bases and 3 bases, with 16 bases remaining between them. CDR3 nucleotide sequence: TGCGCCAGCAGCTTGGATATGCGGGGGGCAGTTGGAAACACCATATATTTT. Protein sequence: CASSLDMRGAVGNTIYF.

This clone was observed a few times. The chain is built from TRBV14 and TRBJ2-7, with D tentatively TRBD1 or TRBD2 (5 bases each). Germline values: CDR1 SGHDN, CDR2 FVKESK. V was clipped by 5 bases and J by 9 bases, with 23 bases between them. CDR3 length: 15 amino acids. Written as DNA, the CDR3 is TGTGCCAGCAGCTTCGCCGGGACCCTGCAGGAAAGGCAGTACTTC. Protein product: CASSFAGTLQERQYF.

This clone is classed as medium-sized. V and J are TRBV6-8 and TRBJ2-1, with D perhaps TRBD1 (6 bases). Germline-derived CDR1 and CDR2 are MNHGY and SAAAGT. The V end lost 5 bases, the J end lost 8 bases, and 13 bases lay between the germline ends. The CDR3 spans 13 residues. The CDR3 DNA reads TGTGCCAGCAGTAAACTGGGGGCTGATGAGCAGTTCTTC. Translating gives CASSKLGADEQFF.

This clone showed up just a few times. The chain has TRBV11-3 and TRBJ2-5; tentative D call: TRBD2 (5 bases). This CDR3 has 14 residues. Between the trimmed V and J ends, which lost 5 bases and 5 bases, there was a span of 15 bases. The germline CDR1 and CDR2 sequences are SGHNT and YENEEA. The CDR3 sequence: CASSLGPGSETQYF. DNA for the CDR3: TGTGCCAGCAGCCTTGGGCCGGGGTCGGAGACCCAGTACTTC.